This T cell receptor (beta chain) was identified during a study of blood T cell repertoires in COVID-19. As for the study in general: Acute-phase and convalescent COVID-19 samples originated in the United States, Italy and Spain. The cDNA or gDNA used as material had been derived from T cells, B-cell-depleted T cells, or PBMCs.

Per the study methods: From reference gene primer amplification, estimates of nucleated cell counts were derived. Clones were read by immunoSEQ multiplex PCR, and TCRdb kept only the in-frame ones, dropping some. V and J calls and clone size come straight from that table; D and trimming were deduced from the DNA. Here the sample spans more than 130,000 clones, roughly four fifths being singletons. This TCR was sampled from a human donor in a cohort sampled during active COVID-19. The source material was peripheral blood.

The CDR3 loop is CAWSNRGLDNEQFF. Written as DNA, the CDR3 is TGTGCCTGGAGTAACAGGGGCTTGGACAATGAGCAGTTCTTC. This chain connects TRBV30 to TRBJ2-1; 7 bases match TRBD1. Trimming cost V 2 bases and J 5 bases; bases outside gene matches: 6. CDR1 GTSNPN and CDR2 SVGIG come from the germline V gene (reference sequence). The CDR3 runs to 14 residues. Full variable domain (rest looked up from reference TRBV30 and TRBJ2-1): SQTIHQWPATLVQPVGSPLSLECTVEGTSNPNLYWYRQAAGRGLQLLFYSVGIGQISSEVPQNLSASRPQDRQFILSSKKLLLSDSGFYLCAWSNRGLDNEQFFGPGTRLTVL.